The 10 T cell receptor beta chains presented below share a single source sample, sequenced in a study of shared clonotypes between healthy human individuals. The repertoire was sequenced with immunoSEQ multiplex PCR; TCRdb's copy has only in-frame clones and lacks some. The sample consists of fewer than 700,000 clones, around 78% of them appearing once. Specimen: PBMCs. All receptors derive from a woman in her thirties or forties in good health. Some clones in this sample may be carry-over from other donors' samples.

Comment on this clone: A much larger clone lies one base from this, so it may be a read error. This chain joins TRBV5-1 and TRBJ1-1; no definite D call. CDR1 and CDR2 from the germline V gene are SGHRS and YFSETQ. The CDR3 contains 14 residues. Trimming stripped 0 bases from V and 2 bases from J, with 8 bases between. The CDR3 nucleotides read TGCGCCAGCAGCTTGGGGGCAGTAAACACTGAAGCTTTCTTT. Translating gives CASSLGAVNTEAFF.

This chain links TRBV16 with TRBJ2-7; 12 nucleotides agree with TRBD2. Germline CDR1 KGHSY, CDR2 FQNENV. V lost 8 bases, J lost 0 bases, and 11 bases stayed unmatched. The CDR3 runs 17 residues. CDR3 loop: CASRGLAGSSSSYEQYF. The CDR3 coding sequence is TGTGCCAGCCGAGGACTAGCGGGATCTTCTAGCTCCTACGAGCAGTACTTC.

The J gene is TRBJ2-1, the V gene TRBV6-4, with 10 nucleotides matching TRBD1. This CDR3 spans 15 amino acids. Trimming at V came to 3 bases and at J to 6 bases, leaving 5 bases not matched to a gene. Germline V gene data show CDR1 as MRHNA and CDR2 as SNTAGT. The CDR3 region has the DNA TGTGCCAGCAGTGAGGGACAGGGGTACGTCAATGAGCAGTTCTTC. Protein: CASSEGQGYVNEQFF.

The chain links TRBV6-5 to TRBJ2-1, with D possibly called TRBD1 or TRBD2 (5 bases each). Trimming took 1 base from V and 0 from J, leaving 7 bases between them. The CDR3 is 15 residues long. Germline CDR1 is MNHEY and CDR2 is SVGAGI. CDR3 protein: CASSYWGSSYNEQFF. The CDR3 DNA reads as TGTGCCAGCAGTTACTGGGGGAGCTCCTACAATGAGCAGTTCTTC.

This clone has more than one count but fewer than ten. This chain links TRBV28 with TRBJ1-3; D remains ambiguous. Germline V lookup: CDR1 MDHEN, CDR2 SYDVKM. This CDR3 has 17 residues. The ends were cut back, 7 bases at V and 4 bases at J, with 23 bases in the middle. CDR3 in DNA: TGTGCCAGCACCGGAGGCGGACTGCTTAAAACGGGAAACACCATATATTTT. Protein sequence: CASTGGGLLKTGNTIYF.

The chain employs TRBV30 and TRBJ2-3; 8 bases match TRBD2. In germline, CDR1 is GTSNPN, CDR2 SVGIG (reference sequence). V dropped 4 bases and J dropped 0; count of bases not matched to a gene: 9. The CDR3 spans 16 residues. CDR3 loop: CAWNRPASGSTDTQYF. The CDR3 region has the DNA TGTGCCTGGAATAGGCCGGCTAGCGGGAGCACAGATACGCAGTATTTT. The complete variable domain, with remaining parts taken from reference TRBV30 and TRBJ2-3, reads SQTIHQWPATLVQPVGSPLSLECTVEGTSNPNLYWYRQAAGRGLQLLFYSVGIGQISSEVPQNLSASRPQDRQFILSSKKLLLSDSGFYLCAWNRPASGSTDTQYFGPGTRLTVL.

Regarding this clone: A junction boundary mismatches the germline segment, possibly from a read error. The rearrangement links TRBV2 to TRBJ2-7; 9 nucleotides match TRBD2. There are 15 residues in the CDR3. Germline-derived CDR1 and CDR2 are SNHLY and FYNNEI. This CDR3 is CASSEARGSGRVTDF. In DNA, the CDR3 is TGTGCCAGCAGTGAAGCGCGGGGTAGCGGGAGAGTCACCGACTTC.

Remarks on this clone: Other DNA variants within this sample encode the same CDR3. The V and J genes are TRBV7-2 and TRBJ2-5; no clear D gene. The end of the DNA aligns better with TRBJ2-7, so the J call may be wrong. The CDR3 covers 15 residues. Germline assignment: CDR1 SGHTA and CDR2 FQGNSA. CDR3 residues: CASSKGRLSSYEQYF. CDR3 coding DNA: TGTGCCAGCAGCAAAGGGCGGCTAAGCTCCTACGAGCAGTACTTC.

This chain links TRBV19 with TRBJ2-7, with D perhaps TRBD1 (6 bases). Between the trimmed V and J ends, which lost 6 bases and 4 bases, there was a span of 13 bases. CDR1 is LNHDA, CDR2 SQIVND, per germline (reference sequence). This CDR3 is 13 amino acids long. CDR3 nucleotides: TGTGCCAGTAGGCCTACAGGGCAGTACGAGCAGTACTTC. Translating it yields CASRPTGQYEQYF.

The chain joins TRBV11-2 to TRBJ2-3; weak D call: TRBD1 (6 bases). V lost 5 bases and J 3 bases, leaving 15 bases between the germline ends. CDR1 and CDR2 (germline): SGHAT, FQNNGV. The CDR3 spans 15 residues. In DNA form, the CDR3 reads TGTGCCAGCAGCCCCGTAACAGGGAAGACAGATACGCAGTATTTT. It encodes CASSPVTGKTDTQYF.